The rows below give T cell receptor beta chains drawn from one sample of a study of beta chain features in type 1 diabetes. Using immunoSEQ multiplex PCR, the repertoire was profiled, and TCRdb retains in-frame clones only, with some absent. The sample lists a few hundred thousand clones; 14% were seen once. The sample was naive CD4+ T cells from blood. These receptors originate from a man aged 25-45 years with type 1 diabetes. CDR3s include the opening cysteine and the closing phenylalanine or tryptophan. The D gene is left open where the match is weak. Size tells how often a clone was seen (once, few, many) or the class of an expanded clone, and some rows leave it out.

TRBJ2-2,TRBD1,TRBV6-6,14,few,TGTGCCAGCATAACCTACAGGGGCGCCGGGGAGCTGTTTTTT,CASITYRGAGELFF
TRBJ1-1,-,TRBV30,13,few,TGTGCCTGGAGTAAACAGGAGAACACTGAAGCTTTCTTT,CAWSKQENTEAFF
TRBJ1-5,-,TRBV7-9,14,few,TGTGCCAGCAGCTTAACCGCGGGAGAGGTTCCCCAGCATTTT,CASSLTAGEVPQHF
TRBJ2-3,-,TRBV2,14,-,TGTGCCAGCAGTGGGGATCTAGCGAGAGATACGCAGTATTTT,CASSGDLARDTQYF
TRBJ2-6,-,TRBV4-1,17,few,TGCGCCAGCAGCCAAGATCAGGGCATCTCTGGGGCCAACGTCCTGACTTTC,CASSQDQGISGANVLTF
TRBJ2-3,TRBD1,TRBV5-1,16,-,TGCGCCAGCAGCTCAGGGGGGACAGGGGGCACAGATACGCAGTATTTT,CASSSGGTGGTDTQYF
TRBJ2-7,TRBD1,TRBV6-1,13,few,TGTGCCAGCATTCCGACAGGGAGATACGAGCAGTACTTC,CASIPTGRYEQYF
TRBJ1-6,TRBD1,TRBV6-5,15,-,TGTGCCAGCAGTTACCGGACAGGGCAGAATTCACCCCTCCACTTT,CASSYRTGQNSPLHF
TRBJ2-5,-,TRBV27,16,few,TGTGCCAGCAGTTTAGGAGGTGCCGAAAGCCAAGAGACCCAGTACTTC,CASSLGGAESQETQYF
TRBJ2-1,-,TRBV5-1,16,few,TGCGCCAGCAGGGCGGGACCCTCCCCGGCCTACAATGAGCAGTTCTTC,CASRAGPSPAYNEQFF
TRBJ2-3,-,TRBV7-9,16,-,TGTGCCAGCAGCTTAGTTAGCTCTAATGTCGGAGATACGCAGTATTTT,CASSLVSSNVGDTQYF
TRBJ1-5,-,TRBV6-1,16,few,TGTGCCAGCAGTGAGATTGGGGCAGTTAGCAATCAGCCCCAGCATTTT,CASSEIGAVSNQPQHF
TRBJ2-5,-,TRBV7-9,13,few,TGTGCCAGCAGCTTTGCAGGGTTAGAGACCCAGTACTTC,CASSFAGLETQYF
TRBJ2-3,TRBD1,TRBV19,14,-,TGTGCCAGCCGCCCGACAGGGGGAACAGATACGCAGTATTTT,CASRPTGGTDTQYF
TRBJ2-3,-,TRBV30,13,-,TGTGCCTGGAGTCTCGGGTACACAGATACGCAGTATTTT,CAWSLGYTDTQYF
TRBJ2-7,TRBD1,TRBV6-5,15,few,TGTGCCAGCAGTTCCGGGACAGTCAGCTCCTACGAGCAGTACTTC,CASSSGTVSSYEQYF
TRBJ2-1,TRBD2,TRBV19,12,-,TGTGCCAGTAGTCCGCGGGGGACTGAGCAGTTCTTC,CASSPRGTEQFF
TRBJ2-3,-,TRBV19,15,-,TGTGCCAGTAGTATTTACAGGGTTGGCACAGATACGCAGTATTTT,CASSIYRVGTDTQYF
TRBJ2-7,-,TRBV18,15,-,TGTGCCAGCTCACCACCGTCAGGGGACACCTACGAGCAGTACTTC,CASSPPSGDTYEQYF
TRBJ1-5,-,TRBV18,13,few,TGTGCCAGCTCACGTGGGGAGGATCAGCCCCAGCATTTT,CASSRGEDQPQHF
TRBJ1-2,-,TRBV18,13,-,TGTGCCAGCTCACCCCGGACAGACTATGGCTACACCTTC,CASSPRTDYGYTF
TRBJ2-1,TRBD2,TRBV19,19,-,TGTGCCAGTAGTATAGATCGATTCCGGCTAGCGGGACCCCAGTTTGAGCAGTTCTTC,CASSIDRFRLAGPQFEQFF
TRBJ1-2,-,TRBV30,13,-,TGTGCCTGGAGTGGACAAGCTAACTATGGCTACACCTTC,CAWSGQANYGYTF
TRBJ1-1,-,TRBV11-2,15,few,TGTGCCAGCAACATCTCCCCGCAGGAGAACACTGAAGCTTTCTTT,CASNISPQENTEAFF
TRBJ2-3,-,TRBV5-1,16,-,TGCGCCAGCAGCTTGTCTGGGTTGGCCGCGAGGGATACGCAGTATTTT,CASSLSGLAARDTQYF
TRBJ2-2,TRBD1,TRBV6-5,14,few,TGTGCCAGCGACAGGGGGCATGACACCGGGGAGCTGTTTTTT,CASDRGHDTGELFF
TRBJ2-5,TRBD2,TRBV5-1,16,-,TGCGCCAGCAGTCAAGGGGGACTAGCGGGAGGAGAGACCCAGTACTTC,CASSQGGLAGGETQYF
TRBJ1-2,TRBD1,TRBV6-5,15,few,TGTGCCAGCAGTTACTCGTCAGGGGGCAACTATGGCTACACCTTC,CASSYSSGGNYGYTF
TRBJ2-7,TRBD1,TRBV15,13,-,TGTGCCACCAGCAGAAAGGACAGGGGCGAGCAGTACTTC,CATSRKDRGEQYF
TRBJ2-3,TRBD2,TRBV10-3,13,-,TGTGCCACCTATAGCGGGTATACAGATACGCAGTATTTT,CATYSGYTDTQYF
TRBJ2-7,-,TRBV2,12,-,TGTGCCAGCAGTCTTGGGAGCTACGAGCAGTACTTC,CASSLGSYEQYF
TRBJ2-1,TRBD2,TRBV30,13,few,TGTGCCTCGAGACTAGCGGGAGGGACTGAGCAGTTCTTC,CASRLAGGTEQFF
TRBJ2-7,TRBD1,TRBV5-1,12,-,TGCGCCAGCAGCCGGGACAGGGACGAGCAGTACTTC,CASSRDRDEQYF
TRBJ1-6,TRBD1,TRBV30,15,-,TGTGCCTGGAGTCCAGGACAGGGGCATAATTCACCCCTCCACTTT,CAWSPGQGHNSPLHF
TRBJ2-1,TRBD2,TRBV19,17,few,TGTGCCAGTAGTATAACGAAACTAGCGGGAGTTAACTATGAGCAGTTCTTC,CASSITKLAGVNYEQFF
TRBJ2-4,-,TRBV5-1,13,-,TGCGCCAGCAGCCCCAGGGAAGGGAACATTCAGTACTTC,CASSPREGNIQYF
TRBJ2-1,-,TRBV7-9,15,few,TGTGCCAGCAGCCTCCGCGGGACAGCCTACAATGAGCAGTTCTTC,CASSLRGTAYNEQFF
TRBJ2-3,TRBD1,TRBV18,15,few,TGTGCCAGCTCCGGCGGACAGGGGGTCACAGATACGCAGTATTTT,CASSGGQGVTDTQYF